This TCR beta chain is drawn from a study of Tregs in tolerant kidney transplant recipients. Only in-frame clones appear in the TCRdb table, and some are missing; sequencing was by immunoSEQ multiplex PCR. Counted here are about 20,000 clones, roughly four fifths occurring once; the ten biggest clones make up about 2.6%. This CDR3 region has 20 residues. Germline V gene lookup returns CDR1 MGHRA and CDR2 YSYEKL. V gave up 0 bases and J gave up 0 bases; unmatched junction bases: 11. The chain employs TRBV4-1 and TRBJ2-6, with 7 bases identical to TRBD1. The sequence was obtained from a human donor in good health. The sequencing input was Tregs from blood. CDR3 sequence: CASSQEGRGKLSSGANVLTF. The CDR3 bases are TGCGCCAGCAGCCAAGAAGGCAGGGGGAAACTAAGCTCTGGGGCCAACGTCCTGACTTTC.